This entry features one TCR beta chain sequence. Authors' methods: Researchers report that nucleated cell counts were estimated from reference gene primer amplification. The assay was immunoSEQ multiplex PCR, and TCRdb's table has in-frame clones only and misses some. The DNA was the basis for D and trimming; V, J and clone size are from that table. Seen here are about 220,000 clones, 82% observed once, and the top ten hold 4.5% to 5.5%. This specimen belongs to a study of blood T cell repertoires in COVID-19. For the study at large: Collection of acute and convalescent COVID-19 samples took place in the United States, Italy and Spain.

Germline V gene sequence: CDR1 LGHDT, CDR2 YNNKEL (reference sequence). Trimming at V came to 5 bases and at J to 8 bases, leaving 14 bases not matched to a gene. The CDR3 is made up of 15 amino acids. Sequencing was done on a sample of peripheral blood. The chain couples TRBV3-1 (or the pseudogene TRBV3-2) to TRBJ1-2; 7 bases map to TRBD1. The clonotype comes from a woman aged 70-85 years with COVID-19, enrolled during active disease. The CDR3 region is CASSARQGRHEGYTF. The CDR3 DNA is TGTGCCAGCAGCGCGAGACAGGGAAGGCATGAAGGCTACACCTTC.